A selection of T cell receptor beta chains follows, all from one sample in a study of blood T cell dynamics during melanoma immunotherapy. Profiled with immunoSEQ multiplex PCR; TCRdb holds only in-frame clones, not every one. The data show tens of thousands of clones, with roughly 88% seen just once and around a tenth held by the top ten. Here the sequenced sample was blood, taken from a patient treated with checkpoint blockade. The receptors derive from a human donor with melanoma. Each CDR3 is given with its conserved first and last residue. The D gene is left open where the match is weak. Only part of the rows carry a size: once, few, many, or a class if the clone is expanded.

J | length | D | V | size | DNA | CDR3
TRBJ1-3 | 15 | TRBD1 | TRBV6-4 | NA | TGTGCCAGCAGTGACTACAGGGGAGTGGTGAACACCATATATTTT | CASSDYRGVVNTIYF
TRBJ1-1 | 13 | NA | TRBV11-3 | NA | TGTGCCAGCAGCTCCGAGGCAACCACTGAAGCTTTCTTT | CASSSEATTEAFF
TRBJ2-7 | 16 | TRBD2 | TRBV7-8 | NA | TGTGCCAGCAGCTTGTTTACTAGCGGGTTTTTCTACGAGCAGTACTTC | CASSLFTSGFFYEQYF
TRBJ2-3 | 14 | NA | TRBV7-9 | NA | TGTGCCAGCAGCTTAATTCAGGGTTCAGATACGCAGTATTTT | CASSLIQGSDTQYF
TRBJ2-2 | 12 | NA | TRBV28 | NA | TGTGCCAGCAGTTCCGGGTACGGGGAGCTGTTTTTT | CASSSGYGELFF
TRBJ1-1 | 13 | NA | TRBV5-1 | NA | TGCGCCAGCAGCGACCCCCTGGGGACTGAAGCTTTCTTT | CASSDPLGTEAFF
TRBJ1-1 | 15 | TRBD1 | TRBV19 | NA | TGTGCCAGTAGTTCCCGGACAGGGAGCTCCCTAAAGGCTTTCTTT | CASSSRTGSSLKAFF
TRBJ2-7 | 14 | NA | TRBV5-1 | NA | TGCGCCAGCAGCATTGGGACATCGGCGAGTGAGCAGTACTTC | CASSIGTSASEQYF
TRBJ1-5 | 15 | TRBD1 | TRBV15 | NA | TGTGCCACCAGCCCGGGACAGCTGAGTAATCAGCCCCAGCATTTT | CATSPGQLSNQPQHF
TRBJ2-3 | 15 | NA | TRBV4-2 | NA | TGTGCCAGCAGCCAAGAAGCCGGGGGCACAGATACGCAGTATTTT | CASSQEAGGTDTQYF
TRBJ1-2 | 15 | TRBD1 | TRBV29-1 | NA | TGCAGCGTTGCTCCTTGGACAGGAGCTAACTATGGCTACACCTTC | CSVAPWTGANYGYTF
TRBJ1-5 | 14 | TRBD1 | TRBV28 | NA | TGTGCCAGCAGCCCAGGGACAGTTAATCAGCCCCAGCATTTT | CASSPGTVNQPQHF
TRBJ2-5 | 16 | NA | TRBV7-2 | few | TGTGCCAGCAGCTTAGCGGGTAAGGGCCAACAAGAGACCCAGTACTTC | CASSLAGKGQQETQYF
TRBJ2-7 | 15 | NA | TRBV4-2 | NA | TGTGCCAGCAGCCAAGAAGGACAGTCTAACTACGAGCAGTACTTC | CASSQEGQSNYEQYF
TRBJ2-7 | 15 | TRBD2 | TRBV5-1 | NA | TGCGCCAGCAGCTTGGTTAGCGGGAGCTCCTACGAGCAGTACTTC | CASSLVSGSSYEQYF
TRBJ2-7 | 11 | NA | TRBV7-2 | NA | TGTGCCAGCAGCTTAGGTCCCGAGCAGTACTTC | CASSLGPEQYF
TRBJ2-5 | 15 | TRBD1 | TRBV5-4 | NA | TGTGCCAGCAGCCCCGGGACAGAAATCCAAGAGACCCAGTACTTC | CASSPGTEIQETQYF
TRBJ1-2 | 14 | TRBD1 | TRBV6-5 | NA | TGTGCCAGCAGTCCGACAGGGGGCGTTCGAGGCTACACCTTC | CASSPTGGVRGYTF
TRBJ1-4 | 19 | NA | TRBV5-8 | once | TGTGCCAGCAGCTCCAGAATTAACAGGGATTTAGCAACTAATGAAAAACTGTTTTTT | CASSSRINRDLATNEKLFF